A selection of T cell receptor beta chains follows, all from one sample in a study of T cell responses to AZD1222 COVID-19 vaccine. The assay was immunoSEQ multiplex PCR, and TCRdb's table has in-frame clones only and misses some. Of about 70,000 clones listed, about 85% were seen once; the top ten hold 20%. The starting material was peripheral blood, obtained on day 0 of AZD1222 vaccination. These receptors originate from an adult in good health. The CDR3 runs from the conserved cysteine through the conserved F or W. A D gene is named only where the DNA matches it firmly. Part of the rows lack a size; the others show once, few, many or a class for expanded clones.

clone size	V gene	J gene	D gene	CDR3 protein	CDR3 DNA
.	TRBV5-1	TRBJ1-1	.	CASSSLGEGPNTEAFF	TGCGCCAGCAGCTCGTTAGGGGAGGGGCCGAACACTGAAGCTTTCTTT
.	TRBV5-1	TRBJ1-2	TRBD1	CASSKGQGLYGYTF	TGCGCCAGCAGCAAGGGACAGGGTCTCTATGGCTACACCTTC
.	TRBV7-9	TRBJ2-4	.	CASSLVPDLNKNIQYF	TGTGCCAGCAGCTTAGTCCCGGACCTAAACAAAAACATTCAGTACTTC
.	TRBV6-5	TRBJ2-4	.	CASSYTGVGKNIQYF	TGTGCCAGCAGTTATACGGGTGTTGGCAAAAACATTCAGTACTTC
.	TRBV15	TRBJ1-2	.	CATRGDGDYGYTF	TGTGCCACCAGGGGGGATGGAGACTATGGCTACACCTTC
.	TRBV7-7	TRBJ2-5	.	CASSQAGVTQETQYF	TGTGCCAGCAGCCAGGCGGGTGTGACCCAAGAGACCCAGTACTTC
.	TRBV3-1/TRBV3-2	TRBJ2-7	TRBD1	CASSQLYPGGEQYF	TGTGCCAGCAGCCAACTATATCCAGGGGGCGAGCAGTACTTC
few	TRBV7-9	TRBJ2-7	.	CASSLLYEQYF	TGTGCCAGCAGCTTACTTTACGAGCAGTACTTC
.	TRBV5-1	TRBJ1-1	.	CASNQGTEAFF	TGCGCCAGCAATCAGGGCACTGAAGCTTTCTTT
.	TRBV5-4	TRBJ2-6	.	CASSLAGRTAQANVLTF	TGTGCCAGCAGCTTGGCTGGGAGGACAGCTCAGGCCAACGTCCTGACTTTC
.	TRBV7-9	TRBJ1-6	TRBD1	CASSPGQGSSPLHF	TGTGCCAGCAGCCCGGGACAGGGGAGTTCACCCCTCCACTTT
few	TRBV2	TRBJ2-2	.	CASSEEGMTGELFF	TGTGCCAGCAGTGAGGAGGGGATGACCGGGGAGCTGTTTTTT
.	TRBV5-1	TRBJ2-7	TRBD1	CASTPERGRLEQYF	TGCGCCAGCACCCCCGAGAGGGGGCGTCTTGAGCAGTACTTC
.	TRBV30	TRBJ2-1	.	CAWSENSYNEQFF	TGTGCCTGGAGCGAGAACTCCTACAATGAGCAGTTCTTC
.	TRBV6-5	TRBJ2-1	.	CASRQGRNEQFF	TGTGCCAGCAGACAGGGGAGGAATGAGCAGTTCTTC
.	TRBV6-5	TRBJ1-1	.	CASSLLAATNTEAFF	TGTGCCAGCAGTCTTCTGGCAGCGACGAACACTGAAGCTTTCTTT
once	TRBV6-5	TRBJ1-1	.	CASSGVYNTEAFF	TGTGCCAGCAGCGGAGTTTATAACACTGAAGCTTTCTTT
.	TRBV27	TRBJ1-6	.	CASSLRREGSPLHF	TGTGCCAGCAGTTTAAGGCGGGAGGGGTCACCCCTCCACTTT
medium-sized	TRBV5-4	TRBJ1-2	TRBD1	CASSPGQGAGGYTF	TGTGCCAGCAGCCCTGGACAGGGGGCGGGCGGCTACACCTTC
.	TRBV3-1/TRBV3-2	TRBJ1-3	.	CASSHGGLVGNTIYF	TGTGCCAGCAGCCATGGGGGCCTGGTGGGAAACACCATATATTTT
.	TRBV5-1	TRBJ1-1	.	CASSLGAGMNTEAFF	TGCGCCAGCAGCCTCGGGGCCGGGATGAACACTGAAGCTTTCTTT
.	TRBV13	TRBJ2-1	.	CASSSPGLTLFF	TGTGCCAGCAGCTCTCCGGGACTCACCTTGTTCTTC
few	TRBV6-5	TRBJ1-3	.	CASSSRGEGNTIYF	TGTGCCAGCAGTTCCCGGGGCGAGGGAAACACCATATATTTT
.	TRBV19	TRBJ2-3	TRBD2	CASSRTSGTDTQYF	TGTGCCAGTAGCCGGACTAGCGGCACAGATACGCAGTATTTT
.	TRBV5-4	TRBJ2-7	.	CASSFDYEQYF	TGTGCCAGCAGCTTTGACTACGAGCAGTACTTC
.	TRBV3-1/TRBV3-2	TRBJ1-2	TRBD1	CASSQDPSRTGGYTF	TGTGCCAGCAGCCAAGATCCCTCAAGGACAGGCGGCTACACCTTC
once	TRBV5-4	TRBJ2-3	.	CATQARGGPDTQYF	TGTGCCACCCAAGCTAGGGGGGGCCCAGATACGCAGTATTTT
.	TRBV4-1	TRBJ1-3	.	CASSPTHLEVVAGNTIYF	TGCGCCAGCAGCCCCACCCACCTAGAGGTAGTTGCTGGAAACACCATATATTTT
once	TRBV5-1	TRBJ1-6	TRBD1	CASTRDRWENSPLHF	TGCGCCAGTACCAGGGACAGGTGGGAAAATTCACCCCTCCACTTT
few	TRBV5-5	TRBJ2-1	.	CASSLWRVGGHEQFF	TGTGCCAGCAGCTTGTGGCGGGTAGGGGGACATGAGCAGTTCTTC
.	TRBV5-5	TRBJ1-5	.	CASSVRDNQPQHF	TGTGCCAGCAGCGTCAGAGACAATCAGCCCCAGCATTTT
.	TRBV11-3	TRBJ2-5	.	CATRGSQETQYF	TGTGCCACCCGGGGGAGCCAAGAGACCCAGTACTTC
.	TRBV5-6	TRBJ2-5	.	CASSLVGAGGETQYF	TGTGCCAGCAGCTTGGTAGGGGCGGGTGGAGAGACCCAGTACTTC
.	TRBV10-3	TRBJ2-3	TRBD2	CAISDFSGGNTDTQYF	TGTGCCATCAGTGACTTTAGCGGGGGGAACACAGATACGCAGTATTTT
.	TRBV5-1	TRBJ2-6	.	CASSLGDTSGANVLTF	TGCGCCAGCAGCTTGGGGGACACTTCTGGGGCCAACGTCCTGACTTTC
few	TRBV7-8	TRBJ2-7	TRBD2	CASSLGGGAYEQYF	TGTGCCAGCAGCTTAGGGGGGGGAGCCTACGAGCAGTACTTC
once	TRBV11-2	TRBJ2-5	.	CASSHPQETQYF	TGTGCCAGCAGCCACCCCCAAGAGACCCAGTACTTC
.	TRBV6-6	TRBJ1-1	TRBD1	CASSDGSTGTFEAFF	TGTGCCAGCAGTGATGGATCGACAGGGACATTTGAAGCTTTCTTT
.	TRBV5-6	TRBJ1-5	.	CASSLGGTGSNQPQHF	TGTGCCAGCAGCTTGGGAGGGACTGGGTCCAATCAGCCCCAGCATTTT
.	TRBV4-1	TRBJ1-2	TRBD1	CASSQGDRGHYGYTF	TGCGCCAGCAGCCAAGGGGACAGGGGCCACTATGGCTACACCTTC
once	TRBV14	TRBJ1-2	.	CASSQEQISSYGYTF	TGTGCCAGCAGCCAGGAACAGATATCGTCCTATGGCTACACCTTC
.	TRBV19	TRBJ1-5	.	CASSSGVNQPQHF	TGTGCCAGTAGTTCCGGGGTCAATCAGCCCCAGCATTTT
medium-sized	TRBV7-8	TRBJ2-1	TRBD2	CASSFGSGGIYNEQFF	TGTGCCAGCAGCTTCGGTAGCGGGGGAATCTACAATGAGCAGTTCTTC
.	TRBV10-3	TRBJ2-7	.	CAIGDGGGTYEQYF	TGTGCCATCGGGGACGGGGGCGGCACCTACGAGCAGTACTTC
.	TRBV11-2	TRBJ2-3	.	CASSLREHTDTQYF	TGTGCCAGCAGCTTAAGGGAGCACACAGATACGCAGTATTTT
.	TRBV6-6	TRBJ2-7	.	CATCGVSF	TGTGCCACCTGCGGGGTTTCCTTC
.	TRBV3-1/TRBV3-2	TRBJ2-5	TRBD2	CASSPRGGSWETQYF	TGTGCCAGCAGCCCGCGGGGGGGCAGTTGGGAGACCCAGTACTTC
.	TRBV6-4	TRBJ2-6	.	CASSEFTGTGANVLTF	TGTGCCAGCAGTGAATTCACAGGGACTGGGGCCAACGTCCTGACTTTC
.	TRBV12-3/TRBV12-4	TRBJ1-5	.	CASSQQGNQPQHF	TGTGCCAGCAGCCAACAGGGAAATCAGCCCCAGCATTTT
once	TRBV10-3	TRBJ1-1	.	CAISEGGMGTEAFF	TGTGCCATCAGTGAAGGGGGGATGGGGACTGAAGCTTTCTTT
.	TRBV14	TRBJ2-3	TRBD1	CASSQFAGGSTDTQYF	TGTGCCAGCAGCCAATTCGCAGGGGGCAGCACAGATACGCAGTATTTT
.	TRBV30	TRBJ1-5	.	CACDSVNQPQHF	TGTGCCTGCGACAGTGTTAATCAGCCCCAGCATTTT
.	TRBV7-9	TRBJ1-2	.	CASSLRLRGGYTF	TGTGCCAGCAGCTTAAGGTTGCGTGGGGGCTACACCTTC